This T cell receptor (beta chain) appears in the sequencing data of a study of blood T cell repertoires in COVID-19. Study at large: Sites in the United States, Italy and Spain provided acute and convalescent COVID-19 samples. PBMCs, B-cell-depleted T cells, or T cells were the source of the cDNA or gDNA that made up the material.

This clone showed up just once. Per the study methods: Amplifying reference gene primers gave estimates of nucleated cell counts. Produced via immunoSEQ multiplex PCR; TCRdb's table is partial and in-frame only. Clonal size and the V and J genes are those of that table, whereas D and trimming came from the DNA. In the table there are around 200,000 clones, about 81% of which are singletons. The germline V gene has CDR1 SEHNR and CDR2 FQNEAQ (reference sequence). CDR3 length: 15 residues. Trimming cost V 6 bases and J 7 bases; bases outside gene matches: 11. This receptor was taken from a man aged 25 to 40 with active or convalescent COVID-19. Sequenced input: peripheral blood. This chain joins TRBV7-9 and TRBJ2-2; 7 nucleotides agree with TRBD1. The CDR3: CASRHDRELGGELFF. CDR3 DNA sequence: TGTGCCAGCAGACACGACAGGGAGCTGGGCGGGGAGCTGTTTTTT. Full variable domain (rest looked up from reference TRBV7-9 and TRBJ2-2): DTGVSQNPRHKITKRGQNVTFRCDPISEHNRLYWYRQTLGQGPEFLTYFQNEAQLEKSRLLSDRFSAERPKGSFSTLEIQRTEQGDSAMYLCASRHDRELGGELFFGEGSRLTVL.